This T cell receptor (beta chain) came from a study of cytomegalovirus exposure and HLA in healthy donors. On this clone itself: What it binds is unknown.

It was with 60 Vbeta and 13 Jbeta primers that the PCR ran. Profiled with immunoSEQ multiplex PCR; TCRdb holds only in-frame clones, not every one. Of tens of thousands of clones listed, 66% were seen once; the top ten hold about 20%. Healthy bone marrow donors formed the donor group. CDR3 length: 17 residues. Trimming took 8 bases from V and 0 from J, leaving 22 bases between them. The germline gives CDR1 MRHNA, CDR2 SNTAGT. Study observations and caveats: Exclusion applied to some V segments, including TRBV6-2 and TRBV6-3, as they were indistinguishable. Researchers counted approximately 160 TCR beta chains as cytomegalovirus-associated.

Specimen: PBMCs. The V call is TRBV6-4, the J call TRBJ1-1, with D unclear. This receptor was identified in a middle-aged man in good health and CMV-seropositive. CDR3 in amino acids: CASGGSPGSLLNTEAFF. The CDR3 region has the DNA TGTGCCAGCGGAGGTTCCCCCGGAAGTCTTTTGAACACTGAAGCTTTCTTT.